The rows below give T cell receptor beta chains drawn from one sample of a study of blood T cell repertoires in COVID-19. Only in-frame clones appear in the TCRdb table, and some are missing; sequencing was by immunoSEQ multiplex PCR. This repertoire shows about 250,000 clones, more than 70% found once; its top ten account for roughly 8.6%. The specimen was peripheral blood. The receptors were gathered from a man aged 35 to 55 with active or convalescent COVID-19. The CDR3 runs from the conserved cysteine through the conserved F or W. D genes are given only for firm matches. The size of a clone is reported for some rows only, either as once, few or many, or as a class for expanded clones.

TRBJ1-4,14,NA,NA,TRBV6-5,TGTGCCAGCAGAGCGGGATCAACTAATGAAAAACTGTTTTTT,CASRAGSTNEKLFF
TRBJ1-6,14,TRBD1,once,TRBV30,TGTGCCTGGATGACAGGGTTGGGGGGATCACCCCTCCACTTT,CAWMTGLGGSPLHF
TRBJ1-1,15,TRBD1,NA,TRBV18,TGTGCCAGCTCACCCGAGACAGGGGTTGGCACTGAAGCTTTCTTT,CASSPETGVGTEAFF
TRBJ1-6,12,NA,few,TRBV30,TGTGCCTGGAGCAGGGTAAATTCACCCCTCCACTTT,CAWSRVNSPLHF
TRBJ2-3,17,NA,NA,TRBV5-1,TGCGCCAGCAGCTTGAGGCCACTATACCTTAGCACAGATACGCAGTATTTT,CASSLRPLYLSTDTQYF
TRBJ2-3,14,NA,NA,TRBV7-9,TGTGCCAGCAGCCTAGGGCGGGGCACAGATACGCAGTATTTT,CASSLGRGTDTQYF
TRBJ1-2,14,NA,NA,TRBV7-2,TGTGCCAGCAGCAAGTGGGACACTAACTATGGCTACACCTTC,CASSKWDTNYGYTF
TRBJ1-5,14,NA,NA,TRBV27,TGTGCCAGCAGCCCCTCAGGAATGGAGGGTGGGACGCATTTT,CASSPSGMEGGTHF
TRBJ2-1,18,TRBD2,NA,TRBV7-3,TGTGCCAGCAGCCCGACGGACGGACTAGCGGGAGGAAGGAATGAGCAGTTCTTC,CASSPTDGLAGGRNEQFF
TRBJ1-3,16,TRBD1,NA,TRBV15,TGTGCCACCAGCAGAGCTCAGACAGGGACTTTGGACACCATATATTTT,CATSRAQTGTLDTIYF
TRBJ2-2,14,TRBD2,once,TRBV27,TGTGCCAGCAGTGGACTAGCGAACACCGGGGAGCTGTTTTTT,CASSGLANTGELFF
TRBJ1-2,13,NA,few,TRBV5-1,TGCGCCAGCAGCTTGGCTACAGGCTATGGCTACACCTTC,CASSLATGYGYTF
TRBJ2-5,13,NA,NA,TRBV2,TGTGCCAGCAGGGAAACAGGGCAAGAGACCCAGTACTTC,CASRETGQETQYF
TRBJ2-7,14,TRBD1,NA,TRBV18,TGTGCCAGCTCACCGGTACAGGGGACGACGGAGCAGTACTTC,CASSPVQGTTEQYF
TRBJ1-2,13,NA,few,TRBV11-1,TGTGCCAGCAGCTCGACTATGCTTTTAGGCTACACCTTC,CASSSTMLLGYTF
TRBJ1-2,18,NA,few,TRBV9,TGTGCCAGCAGCGTAGGGGTTGAGGGGTCTGGACAGCTCTATGGCTACACCTTC,CASSVGVEGSGQLYGYTF
TRBJ1-1,13,NA,NA,TRBV6-1,TGTGCCAGCAGCTCCGAGGGAGGGACTGAAGCTTTCTTT,CASSSEGGTEAFF
TRBJ1-6,14,NA,NA,TRBV5-1,TGCGCCAGCAGCTTGGACAGCGGTAATTCACCCCTCCACTTT,CASSLDSGNSPLHF
TRBJ1-2,10,TRBD1,NA,TRBV30,TGTGCCTGGTACAGGGGCGGCTACACCTTC,CAWYRGGYTF
TRBJ1-1,15,NA,NA,TRBV24-1,TGTGCCACCAGTGATTTGGTTCGACAGAACACTGAAGCTTTCTTT,CATSDLVRQNTEAFF
TRBJ1-1,13,NA,once,TRBV7-2,TGTGCCAGCAGCCCTCAGTTGAACACTGAAGCTTTCTTT,CASSPQLNTEAFF
TRBJ1-1,12,NA,NA,TRBV25-1,TGTGCCAGCAGTCTAGGCAGTACTGAAGCTTTCTTT,CASSLGSTEAFF
TRBJ2-2,16,TRBD1,NA,TRBV2,TGTGCCAGCAGTATCGGGAGGACAGGGGTAGCCGGGGAGCTGTTTTTT,CASSIGRTGVAGELFF
TRBJ2-7,15,TRBD1,NA,TRBV5-1,TGCGCCAGCAGCATAACCGGGACAGGGGTCCACGAGCAGTACTTC,CASSITGTGVHEQYF
TRBJ1-4,14,TRBD1,once,TRBV2,TGTGCCAGCAGGAGACAGGGCAATAATGAAAAACTGTTTTTT,CASRRQGNNEKLFF
TRBJ1-1,12,TRBD1,NA,TRBV19,TGTGCCTGCCGGGACAGGGCCACTGAAGCTTTCTTT,CACRDRATEAFF
TRBJ2-3,17,TRBD1,NA,TRBV28,TGTGCCAGCAGCCCACTTCTTGGACAGGGCGTACCAGATACGCAGTATTTT,CASSPLLGQGVPDTQYF
TRBJ1-1,14,NA,NA,TRBV11-3,TGTGCCAGCAGCTTAGCCCGGGTTGGCACTGAAGCTTTCTTT,CASSLARVGTEAFF
TRBJ2-5,16,NA,NA,TRBV11-3,TGTGCCAGCAGCTTAGTGGTGGGAGCGTTCCAAGAGACCCAGTACTTC,CASSLVVGAFQETQYF
TRBJ2-2,18,NA,NA,TRBV3-1/TRBV3-2,TGTGCCAGCAGCCAGAATGCCGGCGGGGCTTCACATCCCGGGGAGCTGTTTTTT,CASSQNAGGASHPGELFF
TRBJ2-3,16,TRBD2,NA,TRBV7-8,TGTGCCAGCAGCTTACTAGCGGGGGGGAACACAGATACGCAGTATTTT,CASSLLAGGNTDTQYF
TRBJ2-3,17,TRBD2,NA,TRBV18,TGTGCCAGCTCACCTACGAAAACTAGCGGGAGTACAGATACGCAGTATTTT,CASSPTKTSGSTDTQYF
TRBJ1-1,13,NA,NA,TRBV6-5,TGTGCCAGCAGCCAGACAGCTAACACTGAAGCTTTCTTT,CASSQTANTEAFF
TRBJ1-2,14,NA,NA,TRBV19,TGTGCCAGTAGTATAAACAGTTGGTCCTATGGCTACACCTTC,CASSINSWSYGYTF
TRBJ2-2,13,NA,NA,TRBV7-8,TGTGCCAGCAGCTTAGTGAGTGCCGGGGAGCTGTTTTTT,CASSLVSAGELFF
TRBJ1-4,14,NA,NA,TRBV2,TGTGCCAGCGCCGTGGGGCAGCTTAATGAAAAACTGTTTTTT,CASAVGQLNEKLFF
TRBJ2-3,17,TRBD1,NA,TRBV19,TGTGCCAGTAGTTTCGATCTACCGGGACAGGGGTTGGATACGCAGTATTTT,CASSFDLPGQGLDTQYF
TRBJ1-5,15,TRBD1,NA,TRBV7-2,TGTGCCAGCAGCTTAGTAGCGGGGACAGAACAGCCCCAGCATTTT,CASSLVAGTEQPQHF
TRBJ1-3,18,NA,NA,TRBV6-1,TGTGCCAGCAGTGAAAGTTCCGGCGGAGGACGATATGGGGACACCATATATTTT,CASSESSGGGRYGDTIYF
TRBJ1-2,12,NA,NA,TRBV15,TGTGCCACCAGCAGAGATCGGGGTGGCTACACCTTC,CATSRDRGGYTF
TRBJ2-7,14,NA,once,TRBV11-2,TGTGCCAGCAGGACACAGGGAACGGCTCGGAAGCAGTACTTC,CASRTQGTARKQYF
TRBJ1-2,11,NA,once,TRBV25-1,TGTGCCAGCTTTCTTGGGGGCGGCTACACCTTC,CASFLGGGYTF